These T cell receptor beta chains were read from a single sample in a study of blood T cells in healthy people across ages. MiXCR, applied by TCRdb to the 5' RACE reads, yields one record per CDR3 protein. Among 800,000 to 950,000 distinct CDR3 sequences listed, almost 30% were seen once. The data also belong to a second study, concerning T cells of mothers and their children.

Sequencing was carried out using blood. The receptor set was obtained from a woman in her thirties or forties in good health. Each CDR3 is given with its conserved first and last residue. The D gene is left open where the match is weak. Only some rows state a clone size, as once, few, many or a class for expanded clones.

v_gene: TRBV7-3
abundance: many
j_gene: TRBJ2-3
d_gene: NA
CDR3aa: CASSLLGYSTDTQYF
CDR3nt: TGTGCCAGCAGCTTGCTCGGTTACAGCACAGATACGCAGTATTTT

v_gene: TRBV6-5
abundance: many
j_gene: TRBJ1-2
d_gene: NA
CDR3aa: CASSYGEGYGYTF
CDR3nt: TGTGCCAGCAGTTATGGGGAGGGCTATGGCTACACCTTC

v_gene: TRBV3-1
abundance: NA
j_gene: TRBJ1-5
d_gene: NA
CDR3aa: CASSQGTVNQPQHF
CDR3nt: TGTGCCAGCAGCCAAGGGACAGTCAATCAGCCCCAGCATTTT

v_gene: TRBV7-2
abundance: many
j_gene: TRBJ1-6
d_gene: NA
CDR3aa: CASSPTGSPLHF
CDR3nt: TGTGCCAGCAGCCCAACGGGCTCACCCCTCCACTTT

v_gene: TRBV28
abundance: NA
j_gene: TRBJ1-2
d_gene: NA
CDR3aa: CASSSLGPYGYTF
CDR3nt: TGTGCCAGCAGTTCACTCGGACCCTATGGCTACACCTTC

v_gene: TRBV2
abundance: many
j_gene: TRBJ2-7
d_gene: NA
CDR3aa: CASSEQAYEQYF
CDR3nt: TGTGCCAGCAGTGAACAGGCCTACGAGCAGTACTTC

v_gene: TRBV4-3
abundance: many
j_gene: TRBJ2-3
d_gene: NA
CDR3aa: CASSPLDGNTDTQYF
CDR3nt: TGCGCCAGCAGCCCCCTCGACGGGAACACAGATACGCAGTATTTT

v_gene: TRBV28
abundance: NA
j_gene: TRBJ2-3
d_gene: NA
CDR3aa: CASSPWTARSTDTQYF
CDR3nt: TGTGCCAGCAGTCCCTGGACAGCCAGAAGCACAGATACGCAGTATTTT

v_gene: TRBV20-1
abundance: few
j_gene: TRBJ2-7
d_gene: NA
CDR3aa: CSARDVGSGRSYEQYF
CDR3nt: TGCAGTGCTAGAGACGTCGGATCGGGGAGGTCCTACGAGCAGTACTTC

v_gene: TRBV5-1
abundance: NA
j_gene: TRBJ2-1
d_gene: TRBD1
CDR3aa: CASSVDRGHVNEQFF
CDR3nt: TGCGCCAGCAGCGTCGACAGGGGTCATGTCAATGAGCAGTTCTTC

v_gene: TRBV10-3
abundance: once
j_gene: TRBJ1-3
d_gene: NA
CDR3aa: CAISGEQGRGGNTIYF
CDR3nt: TGTGCCATCAGTGGAGAACAGGGACGGGGTGGAAACACCATATATTTT

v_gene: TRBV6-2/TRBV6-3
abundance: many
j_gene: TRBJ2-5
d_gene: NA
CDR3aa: CASGIGIRGWEETQYF
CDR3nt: TGTGCCAGCGGCATCGGTATCAGGGGCTGGGAAGAGACCCAGTACTTC

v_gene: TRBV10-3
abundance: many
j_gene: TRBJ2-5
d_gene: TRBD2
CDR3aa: CAISPGGETQYF
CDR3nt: TGTGCCATCAGCCCGGGAGGAGAGACCCAGTACTTC

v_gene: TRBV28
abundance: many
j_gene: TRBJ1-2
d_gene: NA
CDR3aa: CALRSDLHANYGYTF
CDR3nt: TGTGCCTTGCGTTCGGACCTGCATGCTAACTATGGCTACACCTTC

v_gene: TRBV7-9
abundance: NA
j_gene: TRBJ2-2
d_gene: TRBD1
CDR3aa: CASSRTDRGHGELFF
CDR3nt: TGTGCCAGCAGCCGTACGGACAGGGGACACGGGGAGCTGTTTTTT

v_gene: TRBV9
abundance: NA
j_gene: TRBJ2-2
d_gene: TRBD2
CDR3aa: CASSVLLLAGANTGELFF
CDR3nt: TGTGCCAGCAGCGTACTCCTGCTAGCGGGGGCCAACACCGGGGAGCTGTTTTTT

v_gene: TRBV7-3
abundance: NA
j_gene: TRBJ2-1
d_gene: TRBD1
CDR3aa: CASSPSPGQGYNEQFF
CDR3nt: TGTGCCAGCAGCCCTTCCCCGGGACAGGGCTACAATGAGCAGTTCTTC